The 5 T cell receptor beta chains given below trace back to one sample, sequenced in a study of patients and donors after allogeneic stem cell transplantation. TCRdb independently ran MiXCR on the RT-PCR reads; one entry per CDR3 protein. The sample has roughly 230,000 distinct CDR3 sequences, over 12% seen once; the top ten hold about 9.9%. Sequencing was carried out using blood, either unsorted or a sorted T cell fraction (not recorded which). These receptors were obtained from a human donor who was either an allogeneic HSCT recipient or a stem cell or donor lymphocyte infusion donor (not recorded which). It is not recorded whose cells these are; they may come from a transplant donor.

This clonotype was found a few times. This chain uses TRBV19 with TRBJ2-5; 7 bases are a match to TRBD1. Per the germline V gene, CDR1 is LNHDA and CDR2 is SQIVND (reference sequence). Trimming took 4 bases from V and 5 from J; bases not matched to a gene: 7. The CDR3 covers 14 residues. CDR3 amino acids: CASSTHRGSETQYF. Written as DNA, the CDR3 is TGTGCCAGTAGTACCCACAGGGGTTCGGAGACCCAGTACTTC.

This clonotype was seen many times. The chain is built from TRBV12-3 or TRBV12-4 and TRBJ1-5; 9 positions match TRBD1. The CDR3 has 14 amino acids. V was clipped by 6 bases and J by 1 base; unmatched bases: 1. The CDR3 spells CASRGTGSNQPQHF. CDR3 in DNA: TGTGCCAGCAGAGGGACAGGGAGCAATCAGCCCCAGCATTTT.

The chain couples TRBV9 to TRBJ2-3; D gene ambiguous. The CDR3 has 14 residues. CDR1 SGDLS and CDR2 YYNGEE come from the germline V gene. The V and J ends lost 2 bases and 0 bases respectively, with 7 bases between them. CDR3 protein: CASSVGISTDTQYF. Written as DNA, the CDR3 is TGTGCCAGCAGCGTGGGGATAAGCACAGATACGCAGTATTTT. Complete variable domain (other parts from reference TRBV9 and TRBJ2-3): DSGVTQTPKHLITATGQRVTLRCSPRSGDLSVYWYQQSLDQGLQFLIQYYNGEERAKGNILERFSAQQFPDLHSELNLSSLELGDSALYFCASSVGISTDTQYFGPGTRLTVL.

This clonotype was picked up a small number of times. As DNA, the CDR3 is TGTGCCACCAGTGATGCAGGGGATGGCTACACCTTC. This codes for CATSDAGDGYTF. V is TRBV24-1 and J is TRBJ1-2; D perhaps matches TRBD1 (6 bases). Germline V CDR1 and CDR2: KGHDR, SFDVKD. The length of the CDR3 is 12 residues. V shed 3 bases and J shed 6 bases, with 7 bases lying between them.

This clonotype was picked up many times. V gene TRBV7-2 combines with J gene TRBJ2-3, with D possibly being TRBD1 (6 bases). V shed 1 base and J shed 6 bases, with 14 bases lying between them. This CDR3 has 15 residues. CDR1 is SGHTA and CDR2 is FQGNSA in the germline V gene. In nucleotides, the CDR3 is TGTGCCAGCAGCTTAGGAGAGGGACACATGGATACGCAGTATTTT. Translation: CASSLGEGHMDTQYF.